Given below is one T cell receptor beta chain in context. Original data processing: The assay estimated nucleated cells by amplifying reference gene primers. Using immunoSEQ multiplex PCR, the repertoire was profiled, and TCRdb retains in-frame clones only, with some absent. The V and J calls and clone size come from that table; D and trimming were worked out from the DNA. The data show roughly 230,000 clones, 83% seen once. This sample is part of a study of blood T cell repertoires in COVID-19. Study-wide background: Italy, Spain and the United States were the sources of the convalescent and acute COVID-19 samples. Sample material is recorded as cDNA or gDNA derived from T cells, B-cell-depleted T cells, or PBMCs.

V was pared by 0 bases and J by 4 bases, with 15 bases between. Germline assignment: CDR1 ENHRY and CDR2 SYGVKD. The CDR3 is 17 amino acids. V usage is TRBV10-3 and J usage is TRBJ2-2, with D maybe TRBD1 (6 bases). The material sequenced was peripheral blood. This TCR came from a man in his forties with active or convalescent COVID-19. CDR3 in amino acids: CAISESAPGAPTGELFF. The CDR3 DNA reads TGTGCCATCAGTGAGTCGGCCCCAGGGGCGCCCACCGGGGAGCTGTTTTTT.